This entry lists 32 T cell receptor beta chains sequenced from one sample in a study of blood T cell repertoires in COVID-19. Method: immunoSEQ multiplex PCR; TCRdb's copy keeps in-frame clones and lacks some. This table holds approximately 300,000 clones, over 75% found once. Sequenced input: PBMCs or T cells enriched from blood (not recorded which). The receptors were sampled from a woman aged 30 to 39 who had recovered from COVID-19.

J is TRBJ1-2 and V is TRBV9; TRBD1 agrees at 9 bases. The germline V gene encodes CDR1 SGDLS and CDR2 YYNGEE. V shed 0 bases and J 4 bases; nucleotides not matched to a gene: 10. The CDR3 has 17 residues. The CDR3 nucleotides read TGTGCCAGCAGCGTAGGACAGGGGGGCGGTCGAGGCTATGGCTACACCTTC. This sequence encodes CASSVGQGGGRGYGYTF.

The J gene is TRBJ1-1, the V gene TRBV18, with D unclear. This CDR3 comprises 13 residues. The germline gives CDR1 KGHSH, CDR2 LQKENI. V was cut by 0 bases and J by 2 bases, with 4 bases left in between. The CDR3 nucleotides read TGTGCCAGCTCACCACCAGCTAACACTGAAGCTTTCTTT. This sequence encodes CASSPPANTEAFF.

This chain uses TRBV11-2 with TRBJ1-3; D is perhaps TRBD1 (5 bases). The CDR3 has 15 amino acids. From germline, CDR1 is SGHAT and CDR2 FQNNGV. V was shortened by 4 bases and J by 1 base, with 11 bases between the two germline ends. CDR3 loop: CASSYGGGSGNTIYF. Here the CDR3 DNA reads TGTGCCAGCAGCTACGGGGGGGGTTCTGGAAACACCATATATTTT. Together with reference TRBV11-2 and TRBJ1-3, the CDR3 gives the full variable domain: EAGVAQSPRYKIIEKRQSVAFWCNPISGHATLYWYQQILGQGPKLLIQFQNNGVVDDSQLPKDRFSAERLKGVDSTLKIQPAKLEDSAVYLCASSYGGGSGNTIYFGEGSWLTVV.

This chain uses TRBV28 with TRBJ2-7, with TRBD2 matching 8 bases. The V segment lost 3 bases and the J segment 5 bases; nucleotides outside the gene matches: 3. Germline lookup yields CDR1 MDHEN and CDR2 SYDVKM. The CDR3 loop spans 13 amino acids. CDR3 sequence reads: CASSFGGDNEQYF. In DNA form, the CDR3 reads TGTGCCAGCAGTTTCGGGGGGGACAACGAGCAGTACTTC.

Only a few counts were recorded for this clone. The rearrangement joins TRBV15 to TRBJ1-2, with 7 bases aligning to TRBD1. V lost 5 bases and J lost 8; bases outside the gene matches: 11. CDR3 length equals 14 residues. The germline CDR1 and CDR2 sequences are LNHNV and YYDKDF (reference sequence). The CDR3 is CATSGRQGSGGYTF. The CDR3 DNA follows: TGTGCCACCAGCGGGAGACAGGGCTCGGGGGGCTACACCTTC.

The rearrangement joins TRBV7-2 to TRBJ1-1; weak D call: TRBD1 (5 bases). V lost 1 base and J lost 6, with 6 bases in between. The CDR3 length is 12 residues. Germline V gene lookup returns CDR1 SGHTA and CDR2 FQGNSA. The CDR3 coding sequence is TGTGCCAGCAGCTTAGTGGGGCCTGAAGCTTTCTTT. This translates into CASSLVGPEAFF.

The CDR3 reads CASSYTVDRENIQYF. The CDR3 DNA is TGTGCCAGCAGTTACACCGTCGACAGAGAAAACATTCAGTACTTC. The gene calls are TRBV6-5 and TRBJ2-4, with a possible D match to TRBD1 (5 bases). The CDR3 has 15 amino acids. The germline V gene has CDR1 MNHEY and CDR2 SVGAGI. The V end was cut by 2 bases, the J end by 5 bases, with 13 bases between.

V gene TRBV27 combines with J gene TRBJ2-3; 10 positions agree with TRBD1. Per germline, CDR1 MNHEY and CDR2 SMNVEV (reference sequence). This CDR3 contains 16 residues. V shed 5 bases, J shed 0 bases, and the junction held 5 bases outside the gene matches. The CDR3 coding sequence is TGTGCCAGCAGTGCGGGACAGGGGTTTAGCACAGATACGCAGTATTTT. It translates to CASSAGQGFSTDTQYF.

V gene TRBV5-4 combines with J gene TRBJ1-2, with 10 bases aligning to TRBD1. In germline, CDR1 is SGHNT, CDR2 YYREEE (reference sequence). This CDR3 comprises 17 residues. V lost 4 bases, J lost 4 bases, and 13 bases stayed unmatched. CDR3 amino acids: CASSQGRGQGRSYGYTF. CDR3 sequence (DNA): TGTGCCAGCAGCCAAGGGAGGGGACAGGGGAGGAGCTATGGCTACACCTTC.

The chain uses TRBV7-2 and TRBJ1-6; 11 bases match TRBD1. V was clipped by 8 bases and J by 7 bases; unmatched bases: 1. The germline CDR1 and CDR2 sequences are SGHTA and FQGNSA. This CDR3 is built from 13 residues. DNA for the CDR3: TGTGCCAGCGGACAGGGGGCGAATTCACCCCTCCACTTT. Protein sequence: CASGQGANSPLHF.

The chain recombines TRBV2 with TRBJ1-4; perhaps TRBD1 as D (5 bases). Per germline, CDR1 SNHLY and CDR2 FYNNEI. Trimming pared 6 bases from V and 7 bases from J, leaving 18 bases between. The length of the CDR3 is 15 residues. The CDR3 DNA reads TGTGCCAGCAGGGCCCTAATGCGGGGGAGTGAAAAACTGTTTTTT. Protein product: CASRALMRGSEKLFF.

The chain links TRBV25-1 to TRBJ2-7, with 8 nucleotides matching TRBD1. Germline V CDR1 and CDR2: MGHDK, SYGVNS. Trimming at V came to 6 bases and at J to 0 bases, leaving 1 base not matched to a gene. The CDR3 has 13 amino acids. CDR3 in amino acids: CASRGQGSYEQYF. In nucleotides, the CDR3 is TGTGCCAGCAGAGGACAGGGCTCCTACGAGCAGTACTTC.

The gene calls are TRBV19 and TRBJ1-2; 10 nucleotides agree with TRBD1. V dropped 6 bases and J dropped 4; count of bases not matched to a gene: 11. Germline values: CDR1 LNHDA, CDR2 SQIVND (reference sequence). The CDR3 consists of 16 residues. The CDR3 region has the DNA TGTGCCAGTAGCCCGACAGGGGGCACACTAGCCTATGGCTACACCTTC. It specifies CASSPTGGTLAYGYTF.

The chain has TRBV5-5 and TRBJ1-1, with 7 bases lining up with TRBD1. Germline CDR1 SGHKS, CDR2 YYEKEE (reference sequence). This CDR3 region has 14 residues. The V segment lost 3 bases and the J segment 1 base; nucleotides outside the gene matches: 3. The CDR3 spells CASSYYRGNTEAFF. CDR3 coding DNA: TGTGCCAGCAGCTACTACAGGGGGAACACTGAAGCTTTCTTT.

The chain combines TRBV7-8 with TRBJ2-1; D not resolved. Trimming removed 5 bases from V and 6 bases from J, with 17 bases in between. CDR3 size: 15 residues. Germline CDR1 and CDR2: SGHVS and FQNEAQ. The CDR3 spells CASSRSTGTVNEQFF. The CDR3 region has the DNA TGTGCCAGCAGCAGATCGACTGGAACCGTCAATGAGCAGTTCTTC.

V gene TRBV3-1 (or the pseudogene TRBV3-2) combines with J gene TRBJ1-5; D possibly corresponds to TRBD1 (5 bases). This CDR3 is 15 amino acids long. Germline V gene lookup returns CDR1 LGHDT and CDR2 YNNKEL (reference sequence). With 1 base removed from V and 3 bases from J, the gap between germline ends came to 10 bases. The DNA of the CDR3 is TGTGCCAGCAGCCAAGGACGCAGGGCCAATCAGCCCCAGCATTTT. Translation gives CASSQGRRANQPQHF.

The chain joins TRBV13 to TRBJ2-7, with D perhaps matching TRBD2 (6 bases). V lost 5 bases to trimming and J lost 3 bases, with 11 bases between them. This CDR3 spans 13 amino acids. Germline V gene sequence: CDR1 PRHDT, CDR2 FYEKMQ (reference sequence). CDR3 amino acids: CASSPRENYEQYF. CDR3 in DNA: TGTGCCAGCAGCCCCCGGGAGAACTACGAGCAGTACTTC.

The chain carries TRBV28 and TRBJ1-2, with 11 bases that match TRBD1. CDR3 length: 15 residues. V shed 4 bases, J shed 4 bases, and the junction held 5 bases outside the gene matches. Germline CDR1 and CDR2: MDHEN and SYDVKM. The CDR3 is CASSSPGTGGYGYTF. In DNA form, the CDR3 reads TGTGCCAGCAGTTCCCCCGGGACAGGGGGCTATGGCTACACCTTC.

The gene calls are TRBV12-3 or TRBV12-4 and TRBJ1-2; no clear D. This CDR3 comprises 12 residues. Trimming shortened V by 6 bases and J by 0 bases, and 5 bases separated the two germline ends. For the CDR3, the DNA is TGTGCCAGCAGCGGGTCTAACTATGGCTACACCTTC. As protein: CASSGSNYGYTF.

The CDR3 DNA reads TGCGCCAGCAGCTTTTCGGGGGACACTGAAGCTTTCTTT. Its protein product is CASSFSGDTEAFF. The V gene is TRBV5-1, the J gene TRBJ1-1, with TRBD1 as a possible D gene (5 bases). Trimming took off 2 bases at V and 3 bases at J, with 8 bases between the two ends. This CDR3 contains 13 residues. Germline V lookup: CDR1 SGHRS, CDR2 YFSETQ.

J is TRBJ2-4 and V is TRBV11-2; D call uncertain. The CDR3 covers 17 residues. Germline-derived CDR1 and CDR2 are SGHAT and FQNNGV. V was clipped by 4 bases and J by 0 bases, with 16 bases between them. CDR3 sequence reads: CASSSPPQILAKNIQYF. The CDR3 DNA sequence: TGTGCCAGCAGCTCCCCCCCCCAGATTTTAGCCAAAAACATTCAGTACTTC.

This clone was recorded once. The chain is built from TRBV6-5 and TRBJ1-2; weak D call: TRBD1 (6 bases). This CDR3 has 12 amino acids. Germline V gives CDR1 MNHEY, CDR2 SVGAGI. V was trimmed by 8 bases and J by 4 bases, leaving 11 bases between them. The CDR3 DNA follows: TGTGCCAGCGGCCGGGACACCTATGGCTACACCTTC. Protein product: CASGRDTYGYTF.

In its sample, this clone was seen once. The chain joins TRBV29-1 to TRBJ1-4; maybe TRBD1 (6 bases). The CDR3 has 12 residues. Looked up from germline, CDR1 is SQVTM and CDR2 is ANQGSEA. The germline V and J ends were trimmed by 6 bases and 4 bases, with 9 bases remaining between them. The CDR3 sequence is CSVGQFNEKLFF. The CDR3 DNA sequence: TGCAGCGTCGGACAGTTTAATGAAAAACTGTTTTTT. The full variable domain, completed using reference TRBV29-1 and TRBJ1-4, is SAVISQKPSRDICQRGTSLTIQCQVDSQVTMMFWYRQQPGQSLTLIATANQGSEATYESGFVIDKFPISRPNLTFSTLTVSNMSPEDSSIYLCSVGQFNEKLFFGSGTQLSVL.

The sample holds one count of this clone. V and J are TRBV3-1 (or the pseudogene TRBV3-2) and TRBJ2-1; no definite D call. V dropped 1 base and J dropped 5 bases, with 12 bases sitting between them. CDR1 is LGHDT, CDR2 YNNKEL, per germline (reference sequence). This CDR3 has 15 amino acids. The CDR3 DNA reads TGTGCCAGCAGCCAAGGCGAGTCGGTACACAATGAGCAGTTCTTC. It encodes CASSQGESVHNEQFF.

The chain uses TRBV7-9 and TRBJ2-5, with a possible D match to TRBD2 (7 bases). Trimming shortened V by 3 bases and J by 5 bases, and 16 bases separated the two germline ends. CDR3 size: 15 residues. Germline CDR1 is SEHNR and CDR2 is FQNEAQ (reference sequence). CDR3 in DNA: TGTGCCAGCAGCTTGAGGTCGGGGGGCGGTGAGACCCAGTACTTC. It yields the protein CASSLRSGGGETQYF.

This clone was counted between two and nine times. The chain uses TRBV7-9 and TRBJ1-4; D possibly corresponds to TRBD1 (6 bases). This CDR3 contains 15 residues. In germline, CDR1 is SEHNR, CDR2 FQNEAQ (reference sequence). Trimming cost V 4 bases and J 6 bases, with 15 bases left between them. The CDR3 DNA reads TGTGCCAGCAGCTCGCCACAGGGTGTGGATGAAAAACTGTTTTTT. Its protein is CASSSPQGVDEKLFF.

The J gene is TRBJ2-3, the V gene TRBV3-1 (or the pseudogene TRBV3-2); tentative D call: TRBD2 (6 bases). CDR1 is LGHDT, CDR2 YNNKEL, per germline (reference sequence). V lost 0 bases to trimming and J lost 3 bases, with 16 bases between them. The CDR3 runs to 17 residues. The CDR3 nucleotides read TGTGCCAGCAGCCAAGATGAAAAAGGGAGGAGGACAGATACGCAGTATTTT. Its translation is CASSQDEKGRRTDTQYF.

The chain's CDR3 is CASSLGVVQGGETQYF. The CDR3 DNA reads as TGTGCCAGCAGCTTAGGTGTGGTACAGGGCGGTGAGACCCAGTACTTC. The chain uses TRBV7-9 and TRBJ2-5; possible D gene TRBD1, 6 bases. The CDR3 is made up of 16 amino acids. V lost 1 base and J 5 bases, leaving 17 bases between the germline ends. Germline CDR1 reads SEHNR; CDR2 reads FQNEAQ (reference sequence).

This rearrangement joins TRBV27 to TRBJ1-1; 7 bases fit TRBD1. CDR1 is MNHEY, CDR2 SMNVEV, per germline (reference sequence). V was pared by 5 bases and J by 3 bases, with 9 bases of the junction left unmatched. The CDR3 runs to 15 residues. The CDR3 here is CASSLKTGLHTEAFF. The CDR3 nucleotides are TGTGCCAGCAGTCTAAAGACAGGGTTGCACACTGAAGCTTTCTTT.

The CDR3 protein is CASSLNNAALNEKLFF. The CDR3 nucleotides are TGCGCCAGCAGCTTGAACAATGCGGCTCTTAATGAAAAACTGTTTTTT. The V call is TRBV5-1, the J call TRBJ1-4; D uncertain. Germline loops: CDR1 SGHRS, CDR2 YFSETQ. CDR3 length equals 16 residues. Trimming removed 1 base from V and 4 bases from J, with 14 bases in between.

The chain is built from TRBV30 and TRBJ1-4; D is unresolved. The germline V gene encodes CDR1 GTSNPN and CDR2 SVGIG (reference sequence). This CDR3 is 16 amino acids long. V dropped 4 bases and J dropped 6 bases, with 21 bases sitting between them. CDR3 loop: CAWNEGLPVDDEKLFF. The CDR3 coding sequence is TGTGCCTGGAATGAAGGACTGCCGGTAGACGATGAAAAACTGTTTTTT.

The rearrangement joins TRBV6-5 to TRBJ2-7, with a possible D match to TRBD2 (5 bases). Germline values: CDR1 MNHEY, CDR2 SVGAGI. The CDR3 totals 15 residues. V lost 1 base to trimming and J lost 0 bases, with 10 bases between them. In DNA, the CDR3 is TGTGCCAGCAGTTACTACCGGGGTTCCTCCTACGAGCAGTACTTC. It encodes CASSYYRGSSYEQYF.